The 5 T cell receptor beta chains given below trace back to one sample, sequenced in a study of T cells after posttransplantation cyclophosphamide. Here immunoSEQ multiplex PCR was the method, and the copy in TCRdb shows in-frame clones only, minus some. Singletons are absent from the sample, which has approximately 1,200 clones. Cyclophosphamide on days +3 and +4 followed busulfan-fludarabine conditioning and a marrow graft. The source material was PBMCs, sampled 84 days after allogeneic stem cell transplant with posttransplant cyclophosphamide. These receptors came from a male patient aged 25-45 years who received an allogeneic stem cell transplant from a related donor, was CMV-positive, and had no GVHD. Some T cells may be provided by the graft donor.

By frequency in the sample, this clone is medium-sized. The chain combines TRBV28 with TRBJ2-7; no clear D. The CDR3 contains 14 residues. The germline gives CDR1 MDHEN, CDR2 SYDVKM. Trimming shortened V by 7 bases and J by 0 bases, and 13 bases separated the two germline ends. The CDR3 spells CASTLGHSSYEQYF. CDR3 coding DNA: TGTGCCAGCACGTTAGGGCACAGCTCCTACGAGCAGTACTTC.

In this sample, this clone is medium-sized. This rearrangement joins TRBV7-9 to TRBJ2-5; D is possibly TRBD1 (6 bases). The V end was cut by 5 bases, the J end by 0 bases, with 13 bases between. Per the germline V gene, CDR1 is SEHNR and CDR2 is FQNEAQ (reference sequence). The CDR3 is 15 amino acids. CDR3 sequence (DNA): TGTGCCAGCAGCCGTCAGGCAGGGGACCAAGAGACCCAGTACTTC. As protein: CASSRQAGDQETQYF.

By sample share, this clone is medium-sized. V usage is TRBV12-3 or TRBV12-4 and J usage is TRBJ1-3; the D gene is possibly TRBD1 (6 bases). V was pared by 2 bases and J by 8 bases, with 10 bases between. The CDR3 spans 13 residues. CDR3 sequence: CASSLTGLHTIYF. CDR3 in DNA: TGTGCCAGCAGTTTAACAGGGTTGCACACCATATATTTT.

Note on this clone: A much larger clone is a single base away; this may be a read error. Other DNA sequences within the sample encode an identical CDR3. The chain carries TRBV9 and TRBJ2-3; 8 positions agree with TRBD2. V trimming: 0 bases; J trimming: 5 bases; junction bases outside the gene matches: 8. The CDR3 extends over 16 amino acids. Germline V gene data show CDR1 as SGDLS and CDR2 as YYNGEE. The CDR3 reads CASSVGGSGTEDTQYF. The DNA of the CDR3 is TGTGCCAGCAGCGTAGGGGGTAGCGGGACGGAAGATACGCAGTATTTT.

This clone is deemed medium-sized. V usage is TRBV15 and J usage is TRBJ2-1; no reliable D call. Trimming pared 1 base from V and 9 bases from J, leaving 10 bases between. The V gene's germline CDR1 is LNHNV and CDR2 YYDKDF (reference sequence). This CDR3 has 13 residues. As DNA, the CDR3 is TGTGCCACCAGCAGAGCGTCCGGTGGTGAGCAGTTCTTC. Protein product: CATSRASGGEQFF. The full variable domain, its missing parts supplied by reference TRBV15 and TRBJ2-1, is DAMVIQNPRYQVTQFGKPVTLSCSQTLNHNVMYWYQQKSSQAPKLLFHYYDKDFNNEADTPDNFQSRRPNTSFCFLDIRSPGLGDTAMYLCATSRASGGEQFFGPGTRLTVL.